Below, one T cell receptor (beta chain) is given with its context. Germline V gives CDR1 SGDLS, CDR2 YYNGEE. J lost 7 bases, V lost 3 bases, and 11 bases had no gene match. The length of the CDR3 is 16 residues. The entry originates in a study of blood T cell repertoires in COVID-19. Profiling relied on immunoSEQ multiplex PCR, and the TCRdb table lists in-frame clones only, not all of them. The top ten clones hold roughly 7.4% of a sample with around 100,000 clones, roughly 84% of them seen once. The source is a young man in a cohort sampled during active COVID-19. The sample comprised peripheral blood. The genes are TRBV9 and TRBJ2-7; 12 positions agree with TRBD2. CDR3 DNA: TGTGCCAGCAGCGATACACTAGCGGGGGGCACAAGGGAGCAGTACTTC. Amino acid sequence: CASSDTLAGGTREQYF.